Only one count was recorded for the clone carrying this TCR beta chain. Clones were sequenced by immunoSEQ multiplex PCR, and TCRdb holds only the in-frame ones, with some missing. The sample consists of over 400,000 clones, more than 95% of them appearing once. Trimming cost V 2 bases and J 0 bases, with 6 bases left between them. The germline CDR1 and CDR2 sequences are KGHSH and LQKENI. This CDR3 is built from 14 residues. This entry belongs to a study of shared clonotypes between healthy human individuals. The chain carries TRBV18 and TRBJ2-3; D not resolved. The sequenced sample consisted of naive CD4+ T cells sorted from blood. Subset specified: CD45RA+ positively selected. The TCR sequence derives from a woman between 25 and 40 years old in good health. As DNA, the CDR3 is TGTGCCAGCTCACCAACTTCCAGCACAGATACGCAGTATTTT. Its translation is CASSPTSSTDTQYF. Filled out from reference TRBV18 and TRBJ2-3, the complete variable domain reads NAGVMQNPRHLVRRRGQEARLRCSPMKGHSHVYWYRQLPEEGLKFMVYLQKENIIDESGMPKERFSAEFPKEGPSILRIQQVVRGDSAAYFCASSPTSSTDTQYFGPGTRLTVL.